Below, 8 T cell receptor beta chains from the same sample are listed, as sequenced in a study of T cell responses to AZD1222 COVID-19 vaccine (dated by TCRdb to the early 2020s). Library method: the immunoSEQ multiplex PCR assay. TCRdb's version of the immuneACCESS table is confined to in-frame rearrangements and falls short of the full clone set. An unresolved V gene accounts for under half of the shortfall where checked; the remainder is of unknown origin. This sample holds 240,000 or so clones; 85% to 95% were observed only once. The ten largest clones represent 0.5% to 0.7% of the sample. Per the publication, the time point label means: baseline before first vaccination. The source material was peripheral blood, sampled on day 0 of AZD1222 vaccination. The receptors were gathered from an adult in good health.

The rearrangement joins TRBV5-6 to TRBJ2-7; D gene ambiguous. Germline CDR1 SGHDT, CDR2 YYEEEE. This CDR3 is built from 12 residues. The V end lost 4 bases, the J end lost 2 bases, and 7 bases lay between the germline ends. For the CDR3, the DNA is TGTGCCAGCAGCACCCAGACCTACGAGCAGTACTTC. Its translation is CASSTQTYEQYF.

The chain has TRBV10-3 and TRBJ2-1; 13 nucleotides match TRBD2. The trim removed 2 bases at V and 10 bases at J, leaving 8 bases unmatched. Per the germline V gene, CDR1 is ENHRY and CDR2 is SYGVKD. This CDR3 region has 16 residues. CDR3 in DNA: TGTGCCATCAGTGAGAGAGGGACTAGCGGGATAGGGGAGCAGTTCTTC. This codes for CAISERGTSGIGEQFF.

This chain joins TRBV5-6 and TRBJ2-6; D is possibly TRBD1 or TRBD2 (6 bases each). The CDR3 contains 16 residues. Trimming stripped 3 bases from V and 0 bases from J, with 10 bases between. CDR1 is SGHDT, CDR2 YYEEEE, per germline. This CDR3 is CASSWGAASGANVLTF. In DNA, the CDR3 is TGTGCCAGCAGCTGGGGGGCAGCCTCTGGGGCCAACGTCCTGACTTTC.

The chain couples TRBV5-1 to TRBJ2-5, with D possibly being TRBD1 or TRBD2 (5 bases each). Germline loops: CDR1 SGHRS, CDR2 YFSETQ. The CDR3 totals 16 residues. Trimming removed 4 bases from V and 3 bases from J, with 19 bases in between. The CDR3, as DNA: TGCGCCAGCAGCCTCCCCCAGGGTGGAGGTGAAGAGACCCAGTACTTC. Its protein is CASSLPQGGGEETQYF.

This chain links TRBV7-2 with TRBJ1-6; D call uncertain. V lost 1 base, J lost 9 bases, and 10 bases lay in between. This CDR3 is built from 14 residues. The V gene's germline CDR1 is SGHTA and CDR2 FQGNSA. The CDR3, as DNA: TGTGCCAGCAGCTTAGGGTACGGGTCTTCACCCCTCCACTTT. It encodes CASSLGYGSSPLHF.

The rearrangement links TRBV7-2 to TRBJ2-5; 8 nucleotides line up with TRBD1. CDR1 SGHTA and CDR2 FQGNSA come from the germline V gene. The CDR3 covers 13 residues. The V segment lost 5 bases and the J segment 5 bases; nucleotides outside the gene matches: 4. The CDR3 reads CASSRTGHETQYF. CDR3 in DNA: TGTGCCAGCAGCCGGACAGGGCACGAGACCCAGTACTTC.

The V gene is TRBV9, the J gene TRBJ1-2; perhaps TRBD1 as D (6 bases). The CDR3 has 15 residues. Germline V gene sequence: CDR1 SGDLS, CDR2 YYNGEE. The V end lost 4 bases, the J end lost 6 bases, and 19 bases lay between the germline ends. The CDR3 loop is CASSPSQGTFNGYTF. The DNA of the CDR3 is TGTGCCAGCAGCCCGAGCCAGGGGACCTTCAATGGCTACACCTTC.

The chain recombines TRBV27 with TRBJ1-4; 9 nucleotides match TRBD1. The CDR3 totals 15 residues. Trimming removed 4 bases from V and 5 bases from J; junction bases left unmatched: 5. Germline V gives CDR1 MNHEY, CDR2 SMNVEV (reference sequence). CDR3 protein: CASSSDGQGNEKLFF. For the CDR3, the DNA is TGTGCCAGCAGTTCCGACGGACAGGGGAATGAAAAACTGTTTTTT.